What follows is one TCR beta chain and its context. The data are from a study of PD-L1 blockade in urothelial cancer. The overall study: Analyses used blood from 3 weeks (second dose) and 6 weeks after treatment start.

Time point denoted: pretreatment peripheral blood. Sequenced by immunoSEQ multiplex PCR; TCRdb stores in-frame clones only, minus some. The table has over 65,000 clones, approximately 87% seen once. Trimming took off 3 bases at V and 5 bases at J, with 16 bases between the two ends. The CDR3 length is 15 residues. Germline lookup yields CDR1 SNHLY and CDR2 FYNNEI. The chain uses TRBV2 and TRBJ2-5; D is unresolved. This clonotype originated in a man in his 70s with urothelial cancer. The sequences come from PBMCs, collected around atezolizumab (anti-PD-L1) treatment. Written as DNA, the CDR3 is TGTGCCAGCAGTGATAGCCAAAGTCATCAGGAGACCCAGTACTTC. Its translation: CASSDSQSHQETQYF.